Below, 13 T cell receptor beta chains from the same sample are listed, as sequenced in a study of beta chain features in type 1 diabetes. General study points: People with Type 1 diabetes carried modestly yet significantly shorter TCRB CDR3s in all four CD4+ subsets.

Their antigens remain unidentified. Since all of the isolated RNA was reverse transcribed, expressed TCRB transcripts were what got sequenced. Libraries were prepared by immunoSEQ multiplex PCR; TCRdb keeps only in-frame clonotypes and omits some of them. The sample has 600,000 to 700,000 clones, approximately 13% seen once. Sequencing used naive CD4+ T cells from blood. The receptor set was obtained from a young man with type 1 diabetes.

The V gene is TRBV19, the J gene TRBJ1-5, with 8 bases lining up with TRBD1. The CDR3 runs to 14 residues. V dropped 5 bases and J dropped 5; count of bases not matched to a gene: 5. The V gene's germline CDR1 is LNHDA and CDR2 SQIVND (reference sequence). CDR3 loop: CASSFTGGDQPQHF. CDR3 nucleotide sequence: TGTGCCAGTAGTTTCACAGGGGGAGATCAGCCCCAGCATTTT.

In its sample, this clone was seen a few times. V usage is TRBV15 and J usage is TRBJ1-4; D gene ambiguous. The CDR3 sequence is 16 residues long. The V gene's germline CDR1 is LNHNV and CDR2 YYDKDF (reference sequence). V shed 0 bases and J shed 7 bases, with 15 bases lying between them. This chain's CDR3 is CATSRDYPGVGEKLFF. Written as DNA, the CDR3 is TGTGCCACCAGCAGAGATTACCCCGGGGTGGGTGAAAAACTGTTTTTT. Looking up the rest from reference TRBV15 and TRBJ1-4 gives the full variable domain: DAMVIQNPRYQVTQFGKPVTLSCSQTLNHNVMYWYQQKSSQAPKLLFHYYDKDFNNEADTPDNFQSRRPNTSFCFLDIRSPGLGDTAMYLCATSRDYPGVGEKLFFGSGTQLSVL.

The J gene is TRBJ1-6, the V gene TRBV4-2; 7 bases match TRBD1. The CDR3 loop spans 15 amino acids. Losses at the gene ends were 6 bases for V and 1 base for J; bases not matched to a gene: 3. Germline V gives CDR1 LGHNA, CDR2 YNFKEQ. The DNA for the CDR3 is TGTGCCAGCAGGGTGGACAGGTCCTATAATTCACCCCTCCACTTT. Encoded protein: CASRVDRSYNSPLHF.

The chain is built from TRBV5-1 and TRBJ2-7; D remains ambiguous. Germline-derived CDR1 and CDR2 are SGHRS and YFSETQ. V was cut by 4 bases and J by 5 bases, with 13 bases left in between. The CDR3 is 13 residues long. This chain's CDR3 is CASSPSSADEQYF. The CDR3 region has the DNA TGCGCCAGCAGCCCCAGTTCGGCTGACGAGCAGTACTTC.

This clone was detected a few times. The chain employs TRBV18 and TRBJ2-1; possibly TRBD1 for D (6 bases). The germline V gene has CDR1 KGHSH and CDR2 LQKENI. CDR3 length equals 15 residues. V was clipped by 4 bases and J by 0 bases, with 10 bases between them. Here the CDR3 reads CASSRQDASYNEQFF. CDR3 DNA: TGTGCCAGCTCACGACAGGATGCCTCCTACAATGAGCAGTTCTTC.

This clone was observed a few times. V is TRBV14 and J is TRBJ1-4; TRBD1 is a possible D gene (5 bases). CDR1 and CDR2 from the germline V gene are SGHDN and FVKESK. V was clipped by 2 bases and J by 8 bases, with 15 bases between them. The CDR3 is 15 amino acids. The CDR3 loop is CASSQPGHIPEKLFF. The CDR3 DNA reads TGTGCCAGCAGCCAACCTGGACATATTCCGGAAAAACTGTTTTTT.

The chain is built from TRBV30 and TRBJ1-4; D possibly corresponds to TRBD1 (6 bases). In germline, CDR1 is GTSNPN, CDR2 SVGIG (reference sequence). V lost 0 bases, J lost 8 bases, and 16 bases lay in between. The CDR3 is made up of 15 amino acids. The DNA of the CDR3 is TGTGCCTGGAGTGTAGCGGCCAGGGGATTGGAAAAACTGTTTTTT. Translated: CAWSVAARGLEKLFF.

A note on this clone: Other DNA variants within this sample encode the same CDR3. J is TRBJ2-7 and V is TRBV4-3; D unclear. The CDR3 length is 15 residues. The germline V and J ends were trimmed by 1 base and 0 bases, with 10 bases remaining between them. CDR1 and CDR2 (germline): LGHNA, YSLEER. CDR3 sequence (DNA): TGCGCCAGCAGCCAAGGGGTCCTCAGCTCCTACGAGCAGTACTTC. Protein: CASSQGVLSSYEQYF.

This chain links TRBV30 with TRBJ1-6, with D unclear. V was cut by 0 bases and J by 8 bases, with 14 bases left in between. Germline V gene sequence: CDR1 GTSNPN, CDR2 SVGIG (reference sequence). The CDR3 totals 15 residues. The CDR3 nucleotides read TGTGCCTGGAGTGTACCGTATTCGAGGGATTCACCCCTCCACTTT. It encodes CAWSVPYSRDSPLHF. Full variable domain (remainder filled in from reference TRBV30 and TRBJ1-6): SQTIHQWPATLVQPVGSPLSLECTVEGTSNPNLYWYRQAAGRGLQLLFYSVGIGQISSEVPQNLSASRPQDRQFILSSKKLLLSDSGFYLCAWSVPYSRDSPLHFGNGTRLTVT.

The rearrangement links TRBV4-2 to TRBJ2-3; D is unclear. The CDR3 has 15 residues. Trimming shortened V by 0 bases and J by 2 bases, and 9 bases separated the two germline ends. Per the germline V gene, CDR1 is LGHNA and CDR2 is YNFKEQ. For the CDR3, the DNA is TGTGCCAGCAGCCAAGATCCCCGGGCCACAGATACGCAGTATTTT. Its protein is CASSQDPRATDTQYF.

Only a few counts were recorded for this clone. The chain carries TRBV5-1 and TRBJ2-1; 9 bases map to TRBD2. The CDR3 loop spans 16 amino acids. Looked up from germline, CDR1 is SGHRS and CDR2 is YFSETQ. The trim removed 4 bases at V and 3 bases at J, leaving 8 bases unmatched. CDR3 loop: CASSPAGTSSYNEQFF. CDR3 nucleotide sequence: TGCGCCAGCAGCCCCGCCGGGACTAGCAGCTACAATGAGCAGTTCTTC.

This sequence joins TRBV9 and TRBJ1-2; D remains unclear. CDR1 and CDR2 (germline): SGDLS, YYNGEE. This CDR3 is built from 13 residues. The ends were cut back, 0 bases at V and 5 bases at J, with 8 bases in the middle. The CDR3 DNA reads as TGTGCCAGCAGCGTAGGGGCGGAGTATGGCTACACCTTC. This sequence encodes CASSVGAEYGYTF.

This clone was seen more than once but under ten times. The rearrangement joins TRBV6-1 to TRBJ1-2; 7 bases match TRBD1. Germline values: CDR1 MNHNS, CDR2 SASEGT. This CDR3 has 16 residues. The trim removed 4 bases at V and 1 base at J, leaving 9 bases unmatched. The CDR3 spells CASSARTGQVNYGYTF. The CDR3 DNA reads TGTGCCAGCAGTGCGCGAACAGGACAGGTTAACTATGGCTACACCTTC.